This T cell receptor (beta chain) was profiled in a study of beta chain features in type 1 diabetes. Whole-study context: Sorted cells examined across all samples numbered around 99,000,000. Study findings and constraints: Moderate yet significant TCRB CDR3 shortening was seen in Type 1 diabetes patients in all four CD4+ subsets. In comparison with healthy donors, patients had naive, central memory and Treg TCRB repertoires that appeared more similar.

The entirety of the isolated RNA underwent reverse transcription, so expressed TCRB transcripts were sequenced. Clones were sequenced by immunoSEQ multiplex PCR, and TCRdb holds only the in-frame ones, with some missing. The data show 630,000 or so clones, about 14% seen once. Comment on this clone: No antigen is known for it.

Trimming took 7 bases from V and 4 from J, leaving 10 bases between them. Germline CDR1 SGHRS, CDR2 YFSETQ. The CDR3 extends over 12 amino acids. The chain links TRBV5-1 to TRBJ2-3, with a weak D call TRBD2 (6 bases). This TCR derives from a man younger than 35 with type 1 diabetes. Sequenced material: naive CD4+ T cells from blood. The DNA for the CDR3 is TGCGCCAGCGGGTCGGGGGCAGATACGCAGTATTTT. Its translation: CASGSGADTQYF.